This T cell receptor (beta chain) comes out of a study of blood T cell repertoires in COVID-19. Study at large: Researchers got acute and convalescent COVID-19 samples from the United States, Italy and Spain.

V was pared by 6 bases and J by 8 bases, with 6 bases of the junction left unmatched. The germline gives CDR1 MNHNY, CDR2 SVGAGI (reference sequence). The CDR3 covers 15 residues. Produced via immunoSEQ multiplex PCR; TCRdb's table is partial and in-frame only. The data show roughly 280,000 clones, roughly 90% seen once. The sample comprised peripheral blood. The sequence was collected from a man younger than 40 with active or convalescent COVID-19. This chain joins TRBV6-6 and TRBJ2-1; TRBD2 agrees at 14 bases. CDR3 sequence: CASSLTSGGADEQFF. The CDR3 DNA reads as TGTGCCAGCAGCCTGACTAGCGGGGGGGCCGATGAGCAGTTCTTC.